The source of this T cell receptor (beta chain) is a study of blood T cells in healthy people across ages. Points on this clonotype: Just one base apart from a much larger clone, this may be a read error.

PCR was performed a second time for about 6 to 12 cycles using a sample-barcoded 5' primer and a J-beta primer mix. TCRdb reprocessed the 5' RACE reads with MiXCR, giving one entry per CDR3 protein. The repertoire holds some 1.6 million distinct CDR3 sequences, with 34% as singletons. CDR1 is DFQATT, CDR2 SNEGSKA, per germline (reference sequence). The CDR3 loop spans 14 amino acids. Sequenced sample: blood. This TCR was recovered from a woman between 25 and 40 years old in good health. The chain joins TRBV20-1 to TRBJ2-4; TRBD2 might be the D (6 bases). The end of the DNA is better explained by TRBJ2-7, so the J call may be wrong. The CDR3 DNA follows: TGCAGTACTCTTTGGGACTCCGAGCCATGCGAGCAGTACTTC. Translation gives CSTLWDSEPCEQYF.